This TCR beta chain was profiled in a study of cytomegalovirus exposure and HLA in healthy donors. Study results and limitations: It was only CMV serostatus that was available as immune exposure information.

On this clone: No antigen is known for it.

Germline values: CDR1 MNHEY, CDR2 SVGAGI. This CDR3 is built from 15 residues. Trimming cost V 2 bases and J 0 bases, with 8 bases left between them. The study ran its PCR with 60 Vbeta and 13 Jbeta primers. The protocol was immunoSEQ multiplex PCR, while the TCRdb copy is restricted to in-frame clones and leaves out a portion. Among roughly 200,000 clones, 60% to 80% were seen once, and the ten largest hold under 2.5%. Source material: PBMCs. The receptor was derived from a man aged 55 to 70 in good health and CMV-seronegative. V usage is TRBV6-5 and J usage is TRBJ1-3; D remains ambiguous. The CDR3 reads CASSYEARSGNTIYF. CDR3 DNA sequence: TGTGCCAGCAGTTACGAGGCCCGCTCTGGAAACACCATATATTTT.